The rows below give T cell receptor beta chains drawn from one sample of a study of blood T cell repertoires in COVID-19. Libraries were prepared by immunoSEQ multiplex PCR; TCRdb keeps only in-frame clonotypes and omits some of them. The top ten hold 4.5% to 7% of the sample, which has roughly 200,000 clones, around 80% seen once. Material for sequencing was peripheral blood. The receptors originated from a woman in her 70s with acute or convalescent COVID-19. CDR3s include the opening cysteine and the closing phenylalanine or tryptophan. D genes are given only for firm matches. Rows may omit the clone size; those that give it use once, few, many or a size class.

V gene	clone size	J gene	D gene	CDR3 DNA	CDR3 protein
TRBV20-1	once	TRBJ2-1	-	TGCAGTGCTAGTTACGGCGGCTATGAGCAGTTCTTC	CSASYGGYEQFF
TRBV7-8	few	TRBJ1-1	-	TGTGCCAGCAGCTCCGAGGAGAACACTGAAGCTTTCTTT	CASSSEENTEAFF
TRBV14	once	TRBJ2-5	TRBD2	TGTGCCAGCAGCCAAGACGTCGGCGGGGGGGTGACCCAGTACTTC	CASSQDVGGGVTQYF
TRBV27	-	TRBJ2-7	TRBD2	TGTGCCAGCAGCGCCGGGACTAACAACTACGAGCAGTACTTC	CASSAGTNNYEQYF
TRBV5-1	-	TRBJ2-2	-	TGCGCCAGCAGCTTGGACGCTACGAACACCGGGGAGCTGTTTTTT	CASSLDATNTGELFF
TRBV4-1	-	TRBJ1-5	-	TGCGCCAGCAGCCAACAGGGTCATCAGCCCCAGCATTTT	CASSQQGHQPQHF
TRBV29-1	few	TRBJ1-2	-	TGCAGCGTTGAAGATCTAGTAAACTATGGCTACACCTTC	CSVEDLVNYGYTF
TRBV28	-	TRBJ2-1	TRBD1	TGTGCCAGCAGCCAATCCGGGACAGGGGCTCTGGAGCAGTTCTTC	CASSQSGTGALEQFF
TRBV7-9	once	TRBJ2-1	-	TGTGCCAGCAGCCCGGCTAGCTACAATGAGCAGTTCTTC	CASSPASYNEQFF
TRBV28	-	TRBJ1-2	-	TGTGCCAGCAGCACGGCAGGGGAAGGAGACTATGGCTACACCTTC	CASSTAGEGDYGYTF
TRBV10-3	-	TRBJ1-2	-	TGTGCCATCAGTGAGTCACGGGGTGGCTACACCTTC	CAISESRGGYTF
TRBV7-2	few	TRBJ2-7	TRBD2	TGTGCCAGCAGCCCGAAAACTAGCGGGACCTACGAGCAGTACTTC	CASSPKTSGTYEQYF
TRBV21-1	-	TRBJ1-1	-	TGTGCCAGCAGCAAGACAGGGACTACTGAAGCTTTCTTT	CASSKTGTTEAFF
TRBV19	-	TRBJ2-7	TRBD1	TGTGCCAGTAGAATGACAGGGTCGTCCTACGAGCAGTACTTC	CASRMTGSSYEQYF
TRBV6-2/TRBV6-3	few	TRBJ2-3	-	TGTGCCAGCAGTTCCCGAGGAGTGAAGGGGGATACGCAGTATTTT	CASSSRGVKGDTQYF
TRBV10-3	-	TRBJ1-4	TRBD1	TGTGCCATCAGACCGTCCGGGACAGGGAATGAAAAACTGTTTTTT	CAIRPSGTGNEKLFF
TRBV2	-	TRBJ2-7	TRBD1	TGTGCCAGCAACCCGGGACAGCTCTACGAGCAGTACTTC	CASNPGQLYEQYF
TRBV19	-	TRBJ2-7	-	TGTGCCAGCGGACGGGGAAGCTACGAGCAGTACTTC	CASGRGSYEQYF
TRBV13	-	TRBJ2-1	-	TGTGCCAGCAGCTTAGGAGCCAACAATGAGCAGTTCTTC	CASSLGANNEQFF
TRBV14	-	TRBJ2-3	-	TGTGCCAGCAGCCAAGTTCTAAGCACAGATACGCAGTATTTT	CASSQVLSTDTQYF
TRBV3-1/TRBV3-2	-	TRBJ1-2	-	TGTGCCAGCAGCCAAGTTATGAGGGAATATGGCTACACCTTC	CASSQVMREYGYTF
TRBV27	-	TRBJ2-5	TRBD2	TGTGCCAGCAGTTTTACGGGAGGGCTCGAGACCCAGTACTTC	CASSFTGGLETQYF
TRBV27	-	TRBJ2-7	TRBD1	TGTGCCAGCAGTTTATTGGGGACAGGGAGGAACGAGCAGTACTTC	CASSLLGTGRNEQYF
TRBV11-2	-	TRBJ2-7	-	TGTGCCAGCAGCTCGGGAGTGTGGGGGACGGAACCCTACGAGCAGTACTTC	CASSSGVWGTEPYEQYF
TRBV20-1	-	TRBJ2-3	TRBD2	TGCAGTGCTAGTCCGGGACTAGCGGGGATCGGCACAGATACGCAGTATTTT	CSASPGLAGIGTDTQYF
TRBV7-2	-	TRBJ1-5	-	TGTGCCAGCAGCCACGGCGGGGAGCAGCCCCAGCATTTT	CASSHGGEQPQHF
TRBV11-2	-	TRBJ2-2	-	TGTGCCAGCAGCTTAGACCCACCGGGGATTTACACCGGGGAGCTGTTTTTT	CASSLDPPGIYTGELFF
TRBV5-1	few	TRBJ2-5	TRBD2	TGCGCCAGCAGCCCCTTAGTCGGGGGGGCCCAAGAGACCCAGTACTTC	CASSPLVGGAQETQYF
TRBV20-1	-	TRBJ1-1	-	TGCAGTGCTAGAACCCAGGGGGAAGCTTTCTTT	CSARTQGEAFF
TRBV28	-	TRBJ2-7	-	TGTGCCAGCAGTTCTCAAGGAGGCAGCGAGTACGAGCAGTACTTC	CASSSQGGSEYEQYF
TRBV6-5	-	TRBJ1-5	-	TGTGCCAGCAGCGTGGACAGCTACAATCAGCCCCAGCATTTT	CASSVDSYNQPQHF
TRBV19	few	TRBJ1-6	-	TGTGCCAGTAGTATAGCCGCGAGTAGAAATTCACCCCTCCACTTT	CASSIAASRNSPLHF
TRBV3-1/TRBV3-2	once	TRBJ2-1	TRBD2	TGTGCCAGCAGCCAAGGGCGCAGCGGGAGGGCAACCAATGAGCAGTTCTTC	CASSQGRSGRATNEQFF
TRBV5-1	few	TRBJ2-7	-	TGCGCCAGCAGCTTAACAGGGCCATCCTACGAGCAGTACTTC	CASSLTGPSYEQYF
TRBV3-1/TRBV3-2	-	TRBJ1-5	-	TGTGCCAGCAGCCAAGAGGGGGCTCAGCCCCAGCATTTT	CASSQEGAQPQHF
TRBV11-2	-	TRBJ2-7	-	TGTGCCAGCAGCTCACGGACAGGCGGGATGGTGCAGTACTTC	CASSSRTGGMVQYF
TRBV29-1	-	TRBJ2-1	-	TGCAGCGTTGAGGGTAGCAGCTACAATGAGCAGTTCTTC	CSVEGSSYNEQFF